Below, 20 T cell receptor beta chains from the same sample are listed, as sequenced in a study of beta chain features in type 1 diabetes. Study-wide findings and caveats: TCRB CDR3s were moderately but significantly shorter in Type 1 diabetes patients in all four CD4+ subsets.

For these TCRs, the target antigens are not known. Isolated RNA was reverse transcribed in full, so expressed TCRB transcripts were sequenced. This table comes from immunoSEQ multiplex PCR, and its TCRdb copy is limited to in-frame clones, with some not included. The sample consists of 250,000 to 300,000 clones, around 24% of them appearing once. The sequenced sample was naive CD4+ T cells from blood. These receptors originate from a woman aged 30 to 39 with type 1 diabetes.

The CDR3 protein is CAISVLNNEQFF. The DNA for the CDR3 is TGTGCCATCTCGGTTTTAAACAATGAGCAGTTCTTC. The J gene is TRBJ2-1, the V gene TRBV30; D not resolved. This CDR3 spans 12 amino acids. The germline V gene has CDR1 GTSNPN and CDR2 SVGIG (reference sequence). The V gene lost 8 bases and the J gene lost 5 bases, with 13 bases spanning the gap. The full variable domain, with the rest looked up from reference TRBV30 and TRBJ2-1, is SQTIHQWPATLVQPVGSPLSLECTVEGTSNPNLYWYRQAAGRGLQLLFYSVGIGQISSEVPQNLSASRPQDRQFILSSKKLLLSDSGFYLCAISVLNNEQFFGPGTRLTVL.

There are a few counts of this clone. This chain connects TRBV4-1 to TRBJ1-1; 7 bases fit TRBD1. The CDR3 has 14 amino acids. V dropped 1 base and J dropped 7; count of bases not matched to a gene: 6. In germline, CDR1 is MGHRA, CDR2 YSYEKL. The CDR3 DNA is TGCGCCAGCAGCCAAGTAGGGGGCTCTGGTGAAGCTTTCTTT. Translating it yields CASSQVGGSGEAFF.

This chain joins TRBV11-2 and TRBJ1-2; D is perhaps TRBD1 (5 bases). Germline-derived CDR1 and CDR2 are SGHAT and FQNNGV. The CDR3 has 14 amino acids. The V and J ends lost 5 bases and 6 bases respectively, with 16 bases between them. The CDR3 sequence is CASSPLTASNGYTF. As DNA, the CDR3 is TGTGCCAGCAGCCCACTGACAGCGAGTAATGGCTACACCTTC.

This clone was detected only a few times. The gene calls are TRBV11-2 and TRBJ2-5; 9 bases match TRBD2. V shed 5 bases, J shed 2 bases, and the junction held 6 bases outside the gene matches. The CDR3 runs to 15 residues. The germline CDR1 and CDR2 sequences are SGHAT and FQNNGV. The chain's CDR3 is CASSPRAGGQETQYF. The CDR3 DNA is TGTGCCAGCAGCCCCAGAGCGGGAGGACAAGAGACCCAGTACTTC.

This clone showed up just a few times. The chain carries TRBV30 and TRBJ2-7, with D possibly TRBD1 on 6 matching bases. The CDR3 extends over 12 amino acids. V was pared by 3 bases and J by 4 bases, with 10 bases between. The germline V gene encodes CDR1 GTSNPN and CDR2 SVGIG (reference sequence). The DNA for the CDR3 is TGTGCCTGGAGCGATACAGGGTACGAGCAGTACTTC. It is translated as CAWSDTGYEQYF.

This clone turned up a few times. V gene TRBV28 combines with J gene TRBJ2-6; no reliable D call. CDR1 is MDHEN, CDR2 SYDVKM, per germline. This CDR3 is 14 amino acids long. The V end was cut by 5 bases, the J end by 0 bases, with 5 bases between. The CDR3 nucleotides read TGTGCCAGCAGTCTCCGCTCTGGGGCCAACGTCCTGACTTTC. It specifies CASSLRSGANVLTF.

CDR3 nucleotide sequence: TGTGCCTGGAACTCAGGGGGAGTAGAGCAGTTCTTC. It yields the protein CAWNSGGVEQFF. V and J are TRBV30 and TRBJ2-1; TRBD1 matches at 7 bases. The CDR3 sequence is 12 residues long. Germline CDR1 is GTSNPN and CDR2 is SVGIG (reference sequence). With V trimmed by 4 bases and J by 10 bases, 7 bases remained unmatched.

In this sample, this clone turned up a few times. The rearrangement joins TRBV30 to TRBJ1-5; TRBD1 aligns across 7 bases. J was trimmed by 11 bases and V by 1 base; bases with no gene match: 8. The CDR3 has 13 amino acids. Germline V gene sequence: CDR1 GTSNPN, CDR2 SVGIG (reference sequence). DNA for the CDR3: TGTGCCTGGAGTGCCGACAGGGCCAGGGCCCAGCATTTT. Protein sequence: CAWSADRARAQHF. The full variable domain, its missing parts supplied by reference TRBV30 and TRBJ1-5, is SQTIHQWPATLVQPVGSPLSLECTVEGTSNPNLYWYRQAAGRGLQLLFYSVGIGQISSEVPQNLSASRPQDRQFILSSKKLLLSDSGFYLCAWSADRARAQHFGDGTRLSIL.

The V call is TRBV7-2, the J call TRBJ2-1, with TRBD2 identical over 8 bases. There are 19 residues in the CDR3. V dropped 1 base and J dropped 7; count of bases not matched to a gene: 18. Germline V gene lookup returns CDR1 SGHTA and CDR2 FQGNSA. This CDR3 reads CASSLDSPLLAGGLNEQFF. CDR3 nucleotide sequence: TGTGCCAGCAGCTTAGACAGCCCCCTGCTTGCGGGAGGATTAAATGAGCAGTTCTTC.

This chain links TRBV18 with TRBJ1-2; maybe TRBD1 (5 bases). Germline V CDR1 and CDR2: KGHSH, LQKENI. This CDR3 comprises 13 residues. V was clipped by 6 bases and J by 4 bases, with 12 bases between them. The CDR3 DNA is TGTGCCAGCTCGCTCGGGGGTGTCTATGGCTACACCTTC. The encoded protein is CASSLGGVYGYTF.

This clone appeared a few times. V is TRBV7-9 and J is TRBJ2-5, with 9 positions matching TRBD2. The CDR3 is 15 residues long. Germline CDR1 is SEHNR and CDR2 is FQNEAQ (reference sequence). J was trimmed by 4 bases and V by 3 bases; bases with no gene match: 6. CDR3 loop: CASSFRLAGSETQYF. The CDR3 nucleotides are TGTGCCAGCAGCTTCCGGCTAGCGGGGTCAGAGACCCAGTACTTC.

The chain joins TRBV7-9 to TRBJ1-5, with TRBD1 as a possible D gene (5 bases). Germline values: CDR1 SEHNR, CDR2 FQNEAQ (reference sequence). V was trimmed by 3 bases and J by 9 bases, leaving 9 bases between them. This CDR3 is built from 12 residues. The CDR3 DNA reads TGTGCCAGCAGCTTCCCAGACAGGCCCCAGCATTTT. Residues: CASSFPDRPQHF.

The CDR3 nucleotides are TGTGCCTGGAGGAGCGGGGGTTCCTACGAGCAGTACTTC. It is translated as CAWRSGGSYEQYF. The chain uses TRBV30 and TRBJ2-7, with TRBD2 matching 8 bases. The trim removed 3 bases at V and 1 base at J, leaving 2 bases unmatched. From germline, CDR1 is GTSNPN and CDR2 SVGIG (reference sequence). CDR3 length equals 13 residues.

This clone was counted a few times. J is TRBJ2-7 and V is TRBV19; 10 nucleotides agree with TRBD1. Germline-derived CDR1 and CDR2 are LNHDA and SQIVND (reference sequence). With V trimmed by 5 bases and J by 6 bases, 13 bases remained unmatched. The CDR3 has 16 residues. This CDR3 is CASSADPGTGVFEQYF. The CDR3 bases are TGTGCCAGTAGTGCTGACCCCGGGACAGGGGTGTTCGAGCAGTACTTC.

This clone was counted a few times. This chain uses TRBV29-1 with TRBJ2-7; D is perhaps TRBD2 (5 bases). Trimming took 1 base from V and 6 from J, leaving 7 bases between them. CDR1 is SQVTM, CDR2 ANQGSEA, per germline. This CDR3 comprises 11 residues. The CDR3 sequence is CSVEGEFEQYF. The CDR3 DNA sequence: TGCAGCGTTGAAGGGGAGTTCGAGCAGTACTTC.

The CDR3 loop is CASSFWGGNEQFF. Written as DNA, the CDR3 is TGTGCCAGCAGCTTTTGGGGAGGGAATGAGCAGTTCTTC. The chain couples TRBV7-9 to TRBJ2-1; 7 bases are shared with TRBD2. The V and J ends lost 3 bases and 7 bases, in that order; junction bases with no gene match: 3. CDR1 SEHNR and CDR2 FQNEAQ come from the germline V gene (reference sequence). The CDR3 extends over 13 amino acids. Together with reference TRBV7-9 and TRBJ2-1, the CDR3 gives the full variable domain: DTGVSQNPRHKITKRGQNVTFRCDPISEHNRLYWYRQTLGQGPEFLTYFQNEAQLEKSRLLSDRFSAERPKGSFSTLEIQRTEQGDSAMYLCASSFWGGNEQFFGPGTRLTVL.

The CDR3 DNA is TGCAGCGTAGAGAACAGGGGCGAAAACTATGGCTACACCTTC. This sequence encodes CSVENRGENYGYTF. V and J are TRBV29-1 and TRBJ1-2; TRBD1 matches 7 bases. Germline V gives CDR1 SQVTM, CDR2 ANQGSEA. J lost 2 bases, V lost 6 bases, and 9 bases had no gene match. The CDR3 extends over 14 amino acids.

This clone has a handful of counts. The chain carries TRBV27 and TRBJ1-2, with 10 nucleotides matching TRBD1. V lost 6 bases and J lost 7; bases outside the gene matches: 14. From germline, CDR1 is MNHEY and CDR2 SMNVEV (reference sequence). CDR3 length equals 16 residues. The DNA for the CDR3 is TGTGCCAGCAGGGAAATCGGGACAGGGGCGACAGGTGGCTACACCTTC. It specifies CASREIGTGATGGYTF.

This chain uses TRBV18 with TRBJ2-6; no definite D call. CDR3 length equals 14 residues. Deletions cut 3 bases from V and 4 bases from J, with 7 bases between. Looked up from germline, CDR1 is KGHSH and CDR2 is LQKENI. The chain's CDR3 is CASSPRSGANVLTF. In nucleotides, the CDR3 is TGTGCCAGCTCACCGCGATCCGGGGCCAACGTCCTGACTTTC. The entire variable domain, with the rest obtained from reference TRBV18 and TRBJ2-6, is as follows: NAGVMQNPRHLVRRRGQEARLRCSPMKGHSHVYWYRQLPEEGLKFMVYLQKENIIDESGMPKERFSAEFPKEGPSILRIQQVVRGDSAAYFCASSPRSGANVLTFGAGSRLTVL.

This clone appeared a few times. The chain is built from TRBV4-2 and TRBJ2-6; TRBD2 might be the D (5 bases). V dropped 4 bases and J dropped 4 bases, with 14 bases sitting between them. Per the germline V gene, CDR1 is LGHNA and CDR2 is YNFKEQ. The CDR3 is made up of 16 amino acids. The CDR3: CASSRRTRTGANVLTF. CDR3 coding DNA: TGTGCCAGCAGCCGGCGCACTAGGACCGGGGCCAACGTCCTGACTTTC.